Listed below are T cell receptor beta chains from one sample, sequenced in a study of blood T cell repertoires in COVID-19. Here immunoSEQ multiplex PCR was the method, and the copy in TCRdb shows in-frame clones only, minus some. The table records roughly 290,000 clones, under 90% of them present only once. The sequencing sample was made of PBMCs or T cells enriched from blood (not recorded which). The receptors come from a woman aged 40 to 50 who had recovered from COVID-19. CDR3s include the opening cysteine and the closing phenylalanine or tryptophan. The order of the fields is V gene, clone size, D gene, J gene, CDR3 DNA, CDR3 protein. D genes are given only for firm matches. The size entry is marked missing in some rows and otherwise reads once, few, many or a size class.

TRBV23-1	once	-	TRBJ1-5	TGCGCCAGCAGTCAATGGGACCACACAGGGTTGAACAATCAGCCCCAGCATTTT	CASSQWDHTGLNNQPQHF
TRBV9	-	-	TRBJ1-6	TGTGCCAGCAGCGCGGGATCGGCAGCTTATAATTCACCCCTCCACTTT	CASSAGSAAYNSPLHF
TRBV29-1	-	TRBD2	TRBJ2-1	TGCAGCGTTGAACCTTGGGCGGGAGGTAGGGACAATGAGCAGTTCTTC	CSVEPWAGGRDNEQFF
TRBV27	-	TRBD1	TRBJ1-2	TGTGCCAGCAGTTTACGGGACAGGCATGGCTACACCTTC	CASSLRDRHGYTF
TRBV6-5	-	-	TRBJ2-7	TGTGCCAGCAGTTACTCGTCAGGGGTTACCGAGCAGTACTTC	CASSYSSGVTEQYF
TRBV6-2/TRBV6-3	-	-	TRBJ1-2	TGTGCCAGCAGTTACCCCCGCAGTACACCTCGCTACTATGGCTACACCTTC	CASSYPRSTPRYYGYTF
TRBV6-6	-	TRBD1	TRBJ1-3	TGTGCCAGCAGTCTACGCCCCGGGACAGGGGCCCACTCTGGAAACACCATATATTTT	CASSLRPGTGAHSGNTIYF
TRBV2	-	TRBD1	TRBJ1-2	TGTGCCAGCAGTGAAACGGACAGGCCGGCTAACTATGGCTACACCTTC	CASSETDRPANYGYTF
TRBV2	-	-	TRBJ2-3	TGTGCCAGCAGTGTGTCAACTAGCACAGATACGCAGTATTTT	CASSVSTSTDTQYF
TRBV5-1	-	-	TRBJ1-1	TGCGCCAGCAGCTTGGGTTTTGGGGGAGGGGGAAACACTGAAGCTTTCTTT	CASSLGFGGGGNTEAFF
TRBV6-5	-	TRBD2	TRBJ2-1	TGTGCCAGCAGTACGGGACTAGCGGTGTACAATGAGCAGTTCTTC	CASSTGLAVYNEQFF
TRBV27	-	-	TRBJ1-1	TGTGCCAGCAGTTTATACCCACTGGAGGTGGGGAACACTGAAGCTTTCTTT	CASSLYPLEVGNTEAFF